The T cell receptor beta chain under discussion was sequenced for a study of T-cell memory formation after mild COVID-19. In TCRdb, the 5' RACE reads were re-called with MiXCR into one record per CDR3 protein. The sample comprises about 290,000 distinct CDR3 sequences, roughly 15% of which are singletons, and roughly 22% rests with the top ten. The origin of this receptor is a man between 18 and 29 years old who had mild COVID-19 (a few samples of this study predate the infection). Cell type and time point are not known. The source material was PBMCs or a T cell subset sorted from them (not recorded which).

CDR3 region: CASSPPNGLGTEAFF. The CDR3 region has the DNA TGTGCCAGCTCACCACCAAATGGCTTGGGCACTGAAGCTTTCTTT. The V gene is TRBV18, the J gene TRBJ1-1, with D unresolved. This CDR3 spans 15 amino acids. Germline values: CDR1 KGHSH, CDR2 LQKENI. The V and J ends lost 0 bases and 4 bases respectively, with 12 bases between them.